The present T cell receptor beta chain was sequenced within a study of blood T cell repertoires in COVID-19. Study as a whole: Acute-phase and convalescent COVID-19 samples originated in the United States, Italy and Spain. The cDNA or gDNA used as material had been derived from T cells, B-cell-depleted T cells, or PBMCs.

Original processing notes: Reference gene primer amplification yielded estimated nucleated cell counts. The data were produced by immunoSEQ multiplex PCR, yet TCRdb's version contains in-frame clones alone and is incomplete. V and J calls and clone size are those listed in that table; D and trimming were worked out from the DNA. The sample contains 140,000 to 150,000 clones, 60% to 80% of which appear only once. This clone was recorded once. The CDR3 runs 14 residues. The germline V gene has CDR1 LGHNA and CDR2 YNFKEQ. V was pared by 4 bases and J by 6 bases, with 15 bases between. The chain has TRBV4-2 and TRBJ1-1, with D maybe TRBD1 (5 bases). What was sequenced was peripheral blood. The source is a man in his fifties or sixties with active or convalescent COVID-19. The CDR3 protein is CASSPWTGTSEAFF. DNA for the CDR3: TGTGCCAGCAGCCCCTGGACCGGGACTTCTGAAGCTTTCTTT.